The rows below give T cell receptor beta chains drawn from one sample of a study of T cell responses to AZD1222 COVID-19 vaccine. Clones were sequenced by immunoSEQ multiplex PCR, and TCRdb holds only the in-frame ones, with some missing. The table lists approximately 110,000 clones, around 90% of them singletons, with about 13% in the top ten. This sample comprised peripheral blood, obtained on day 0 of MenACWY control vaccination. These receptors were taken from an adult in good health. CDR3s include the opening cysteine and the closing phenylalanine or tryptophan. D genes are given only for firm matches. Only part of the rows carry a size: once, few, many, or a class if the clone is expanded.

11	TRBV30	-	TRBJ2-2	-	CAWRVAGELFF	TGTGCCTGGAGGGTCGCCGGGGAGCTGTTTTTT
14	TRBV19	-	TRBJ1-2	-	CASSIGGPNYGYTF	TGTGCCAGTAGTATCGGGGGGCCAAACTATGGCTACACCTTC
12	TRBV18	-	TRBJ2-3	-	CASSPGTDTQYF	TGTGCCAGCTCACCAGGCACAGATACGCAGTATTTT
13	TRBV6-1	-	TRBJ2-7	-	CASSEARTYEQYF	TGTGCCAGCAGTGAAGCAAGGACGTACGAGCAGTACTTC
14	TRBV20-1	-	TRBJ2-2	-	CSASIGTNTGELFF	TGCAGTGCTAGTATAGGCACGAACACCGGGGAGCTGTTTTTT
16	TRBV6-2/TRBV6-3	TRBD1	TRBJ2-4	-	CASSYPQGVAKNIQYF	TGTGCCAGCAGTTACCCCCAGGGGGTGGCCAAAAACATTCAGTACTTC
15	TRBV4-1	-	TRBJ1-2	-	CASSQPTWRIYGYTF	TGCGCCAGCAGCCAACCTACGTGGCGCATCTATGGCTACACCTTC
16	TRBV4-1	-	TRBJ1-6	once	CASSPGRGRDNSPLHF	TGCGCCAGCAGCCCCGGTCGGGGCAGGGATAATTCACCCCTCCACTTT
19	TRBV5-4	TRBD2	TRBJ2-2	-	CASSLGPAGVGGNTGELFF	TGTGCCAGCAGCTTGGGGCCAGCGGGAGTCGGAGGGAACACCGGGGAGCTGTTTTTT
14	TRBV5-4	TRBD1	TRBJ1-2	-	CASSVDRTGDGYTF	TGTGCCAGCAGCGTGGACCGGACAGGGGATGGCTACACCTTC
15	TRBV7-3	TRBD1	TRBJ2-7	once	CASSPSGTGAYEQYF	TGTGCCAGCAGCCCATCCGGGACAGGGGCCTACGAGCAGTACTTC
13	TRBV10-3	-	TRBJ1-1	-	CAISESGDRGAFF	TGTGCCATCAGTGAGTCGGGGGATCGGGGCGCTTTCTTT
17	TRBV18	TRBD1	TRBJ2-1	-	CASSPPVGTGPYNEQFF	TGTGCCAGCTCACCACCTGTTGGGACAGGGCCTTACAATGAGCAGTTCTTC
18	TRBV7-9	TRBD1	TRBJ1-6	-	CASSSISAGQGYNSPLHF	TGTGCCAGCAGCAGTATATCCGCGGGACAGGGGTATAATTCACCCCTCCACTTT
14	TRBV5-1	-	TRBJ1-4	-	CASSTRGGDEKLFF	TGCGCCAGCAGCACCCGGGGAGGGGATGAAAAACTGTTTTTT
18	TRBV7-2	TRBD1	TRBJ2-6	-	CASSLTGQDPSGANVLTF	TGTGCCAGCAGCTTAACGGGACAGGATCCTTCTGGGGCCAACGTCCTGACTTTC
12	TRBV12-3/TRBV12-4	-	TRBJ1-5	-	CASSGNNQPQHF	TGTGCCAGCAGTGGCAACAATCAGCCCCAGCATTTT
17	TRBV5-5	-	TRBJ2-5	-	CASSLAKVNLYKETQYF	TGTGCCAGCAGCTTGGCCAAGGTGAACCTCTACAAAGAGACCCAGTACTTC
12	TRBV7-8	-	TRBJ1-5	-	CASSLLEGAQHF	TGTGCCAGCAGCTTGTTGGAGGGAGCCCAGCATTTT
15	TRBV24-1	-	TRBJ2-3	-	CATSAVTGNTDTQYF	TGTGCCACCAGTGCCGTGACAGGCAACACAGATACGCAGTATTTT
11	TRBV5-1	-	TRBJ2-1	medium-sized	CASSHYNEQFF	TGCGCCAGCAGCCACTATAATGAGCAGTTCTTC
15	TRBV19	-	TRBJ2-7	-	CASALGTEYPYEQYF	TGTGCCAGCGCTCTCGGGACGGAGTATCCCTACGAGCAGTACTTC
13	TRBV5-4	TRBD1	TRBJ1-6	-	CASSHDRVEPLHF	TGTGCCAGCAGCCACGACAGGGTGGAACCCCTCCACTTT
11	TRBV29-1	-	TRBJ2-7	-	CSVEKSYEQYF	TGCAGCGTTGAGAAGTCTTACGAGCAGTACTTC
14	TRBV7-2	-	TRBJ1-4	-	CASSEAGTREKLFF	TGTGCCAGCAGCGAAGCCGGGACGCGTGAAAAACTGTTTTTT
16	TRBV2	-	TRBJ1-6	-	CASSEALFRGNSPLHF	TGTGCCAGCAGTGAAGCGCTCTTCCGGGGGAATTCACCCCTCCACTTT
14	TRBV6-5	TRBD1	TRBJ1-5	-	CASRGTGNNQPQHF	TGTGCCAGCAGAGGGACAGGGAACAATCAGCCCCAGCATTTT
14	TRBV5-4	TRBD1	TRBJ2-1	-	CASSSGTGYNEQFF	TGTGCCAGCAGCTCCGGGACAGGGTACAATGAGCAGTTCTTC
15	TRBV18	TRBD1	TRBJ1-4	-	CASSLTGTAREKLFF	TGTGCCAGCTCATTGACTGGGACAGCACGAGAAAAACTGTTTTTT
15	TRBV7-2	TRBD2	TRBJ2-4	-	CASSNSGSVKNIQYF	TGTGCCAGCAGCAACAGCGGGAGTGTCAAAAACATTCAGTACTTC
16	TRBV4-2	-	TRBJ2-5	few	CASSQALGRQQETQYF	TGTGCCAGCAGCCAAGCCCTGGGTAGGCAGCAAGAGACCCAGTACTTC